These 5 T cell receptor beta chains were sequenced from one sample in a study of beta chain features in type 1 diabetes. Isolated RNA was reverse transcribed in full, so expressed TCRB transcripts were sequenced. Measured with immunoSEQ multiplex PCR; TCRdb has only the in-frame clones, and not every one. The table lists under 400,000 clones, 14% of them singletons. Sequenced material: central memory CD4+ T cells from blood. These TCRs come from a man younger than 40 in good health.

CDR3 amino acids: CASSPETGWYGYTF. The CDR3, as DNA: TGTGCCAGCAGCCCAGAGACAGGGTGGTATGGCTACACCTTC. The rearrangement joins TRBV9 to TRBJ1-2; 7 bases are a match to TRBD1. This CDR3 is built from 14 residues. Germline CDR1 is SGDLS and CDR2 is YYNGEE. With V trimmed by 4 bases and J by 5 bases, 8 bases remained unmatched.

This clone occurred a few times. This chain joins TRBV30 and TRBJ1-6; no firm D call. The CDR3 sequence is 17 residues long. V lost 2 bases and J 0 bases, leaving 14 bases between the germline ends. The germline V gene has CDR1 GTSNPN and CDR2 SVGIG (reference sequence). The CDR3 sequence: CAWSRQATASYNSPLHF. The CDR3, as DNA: TGTGCCTGGAGTCGCCAGGCGACGGCCTCCTATAATTCACCCCTCCACTTT.

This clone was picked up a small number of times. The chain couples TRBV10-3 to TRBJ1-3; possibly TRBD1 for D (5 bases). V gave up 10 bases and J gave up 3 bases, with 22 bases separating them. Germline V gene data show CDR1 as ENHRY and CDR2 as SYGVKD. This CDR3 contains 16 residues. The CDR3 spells CATRGSGILLGNTIYF. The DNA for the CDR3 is TGTGCCACGCGGGGCTCCGGGATTCTCCTTGGAAACACCATATATTTT.

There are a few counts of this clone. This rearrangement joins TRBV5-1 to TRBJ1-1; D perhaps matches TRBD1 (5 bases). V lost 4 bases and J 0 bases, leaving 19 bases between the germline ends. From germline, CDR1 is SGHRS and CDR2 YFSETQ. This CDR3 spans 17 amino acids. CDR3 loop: CASSGASITALNTEAFF. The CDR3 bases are TGCGCCAGCAGCGGGGCCTCCATAACCGCTTTGAACACTGAAGCTTTCTTT.

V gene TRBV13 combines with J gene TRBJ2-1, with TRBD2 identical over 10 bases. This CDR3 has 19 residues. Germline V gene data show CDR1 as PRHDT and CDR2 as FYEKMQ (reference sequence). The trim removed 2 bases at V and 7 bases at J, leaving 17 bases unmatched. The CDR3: CASSLKFNPAGGPGNEQFF. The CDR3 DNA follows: TGTGCCAGCAGCTTAAAATTCAATCCAGCGGGAGGGCCAGGGAATGAGCAGTTCTTC.